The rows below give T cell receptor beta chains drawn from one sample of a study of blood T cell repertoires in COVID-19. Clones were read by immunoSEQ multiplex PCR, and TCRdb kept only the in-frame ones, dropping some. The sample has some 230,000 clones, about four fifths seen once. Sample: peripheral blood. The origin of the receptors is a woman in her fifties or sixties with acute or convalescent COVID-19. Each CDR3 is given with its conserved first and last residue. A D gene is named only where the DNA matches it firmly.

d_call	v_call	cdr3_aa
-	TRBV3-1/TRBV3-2	CASSPLDRSRETQYF
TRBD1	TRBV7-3	CASSAHSGTGVVGYGYTF
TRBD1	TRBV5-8	CASTRRQGNQETQYF
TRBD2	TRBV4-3	CASSQEPTSGATQYF
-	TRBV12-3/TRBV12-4	CASSPPVGEQFF
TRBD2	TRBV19	CASSPRILAGRRADTQYF
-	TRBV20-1	CSASGLGSGLATQETQYF
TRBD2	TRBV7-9	CASNLAGGPNEQFF
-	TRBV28	CAWGQIYEQYF
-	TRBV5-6	CASSRIRGYEQYF
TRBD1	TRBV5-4	CASRDRVRTGYTF
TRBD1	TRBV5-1	CASSVDRGLLETQYF
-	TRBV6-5	CASSYGVPGNTIYF
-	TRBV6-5	CATTKEASLGPEAFF
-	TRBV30	CAWRREANNSPLHF
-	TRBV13	CASSRQWTEAFF
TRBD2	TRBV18	CASSPTSGVSSYEQYF
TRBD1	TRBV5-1	CASSRDSTGGTEAFF
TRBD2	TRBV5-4	CASSLPGLQETQYF
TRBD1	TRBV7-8	CASSPHRDRVNQPQHF
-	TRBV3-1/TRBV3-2	CASSQRGQTTEAFF
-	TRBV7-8	CASSLSWTHSDEQFF
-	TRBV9	CASSRDTNQPQHF
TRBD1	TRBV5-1	CASRPGTGYTGELFF
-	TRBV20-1	CSASLGSDRQNQPQHF
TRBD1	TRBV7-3	CASSTTGDDTQYF
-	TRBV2	CAGLRQNSYNSPLHF
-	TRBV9	CASSRRAQNSPLHF
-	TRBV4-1	CASSQDPPGNIQETQYF
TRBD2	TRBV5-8	CASSYGLASDTQYF
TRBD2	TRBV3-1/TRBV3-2	CASSLTSGDYEQYF
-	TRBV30	CACLGPTGSNSPLHF
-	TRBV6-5	CASSYLTGGLYEQYF
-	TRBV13	CASSKRFAYGYTF
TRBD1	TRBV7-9	CASSHPGQGVAEAFF
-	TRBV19	CASSMYKGVTEAFF
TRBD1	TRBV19	CASSVQGWSDQPQHF
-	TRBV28	CASRSQGGALNTEAFF
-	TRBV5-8	CASSQGPGVQETQYF
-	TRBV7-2	CASSLDRVGEAFF
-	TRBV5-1	CASSSDIGVNYGYTF
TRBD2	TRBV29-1	CSVSGGGEQFF
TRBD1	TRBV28	CASSLRGRGETQYF
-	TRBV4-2	CASSQEVLGGGEKLFF
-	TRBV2	CASRARRQANYGYTF
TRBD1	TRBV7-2	CASSTLDRKVYGYTF
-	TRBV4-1	CASSQDPSGTTLSEQYF
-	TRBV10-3	CAISRLPSGDTGELFF
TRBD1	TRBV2	CASSTDRGLYGYTF
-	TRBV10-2	CASSDSPQGYTF
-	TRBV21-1	CANKGGSGNTIYF
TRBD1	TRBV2	CASSQEGGFVGNTIYF
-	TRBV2	CASSGGSLVGEQFF
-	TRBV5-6	CASSWRLNTEAFF
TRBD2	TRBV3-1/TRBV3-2	CASSLPAGGEETQYF
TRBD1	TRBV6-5	CASSPGTANTEAFF
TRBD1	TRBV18	CASSMDRGDGYTF